This T cell receptor beta chain was profiled in a study of shared clonotypes between healthy human individuals. Researchers sequenced unsorted PBMC DNA using ten immunoSEQ deep assay plates. This table comes from immunoSEQ multiplex PCR, and its TCRdb copy is limited to in-frame clones, with some not included. In the table there are about 490,000 clones, roughly 80% of which are singletons. There were only Caucasian adults among the donors, and all lived in Nashville, Tennessee. The length of the CDR3 is 15 residues. Between the trimmed V and J ends, which lost 1 base and 2 bases, there was a span of 9 bases. Germline loops: CDR1 MGHDK, CDR2 SYGVNS. Of note for this clone: Its antigen is as yet unknown.

General observations from the study: The authors expected sequencing depth to affect clonotype sharing among donors.

Material for sequencing was PBMCs. The V call is TRBV25-1, the J call TRBJ1-5; D ambiguous. The receptor was isolated from a woman in her thirties or forties in good health. Some clones in this sample may be carry-over from other donors' samples. CDR3 protein: CASSESLRGNQPQHF. The CDR3 DNA is TGTGCCAGCAGTGAATCTCTGCGGGGCAATCAGCCCCAGCATTTT.